These 2 T cell receptor beta chains were all obtained from the same sample, sequenced in a study of T cells in Graves' hyperthyroidism and ophthalmopathy. The investigators amplified TCR beta CDR3 regions from RNA transcripts. HTBI primers drove first-round RT-PCR of the TCR CDR3. TCRdb re-called the multiplex PCR reads through MiXCR, storing one row per CDR3 protein. The sample contains fewer than 900,000 distinct CDR3 sequences, about a sixth of which appear only once. Source material: blood. The source of these receptors is a man between 18 and 35 years old with Graves' hyperthyroidism.

This clonotype appeared a few times. The V call is TRBV10-3, the J call TRBJ1-5; 9 bases are a match to TRBD1. The CDR3 spans 16 residues. Germline-derived CDR1 and CDR2 are ENHRY and SYGVKD. V lost 5 bases to trimming and J lost 0 bases; unmatched junction nucleotides: 5. This CDR3 is CAISPGQGFSNQPQHF. The CDR3 DNA sequence: TGTGCCATCAGTCCGGGACAGGGATTTAGCAATCAGCCCCAGCATTTT.

This clonotype was recorded many times. The chain has TRBV12-3 or TRBV12-4 and TRBJ2-7; TRBD1 matches at 10 bases. The CDR3 loop spans 14 amino acids. V shed 7 bases, J shed 5 bases, and the junction held 8 bases outside the gene matches. In DNA form, the CDR3 reads TGTGCCAGCACCACCGGGACAGGGGTCCACGAGCAGTACTTC. Its translation is CASTTGTGVHEQYF.